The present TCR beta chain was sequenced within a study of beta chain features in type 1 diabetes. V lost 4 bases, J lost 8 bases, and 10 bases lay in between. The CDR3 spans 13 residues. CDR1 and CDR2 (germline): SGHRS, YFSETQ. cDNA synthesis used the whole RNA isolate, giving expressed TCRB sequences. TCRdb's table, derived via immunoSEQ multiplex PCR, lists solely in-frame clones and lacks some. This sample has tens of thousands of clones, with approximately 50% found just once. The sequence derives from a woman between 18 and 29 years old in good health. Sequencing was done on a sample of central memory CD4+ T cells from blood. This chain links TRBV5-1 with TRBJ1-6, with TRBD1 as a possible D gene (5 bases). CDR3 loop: CASSPDRDSPLHF. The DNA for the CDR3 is TGCGCCAGCAGCCCCGACAGAGATTCACCCCTCCACTTT.